This entry describes one T cell receptor (beta chain). This clone's antigen is unknown. The record has no base qualities; no much larger clone is one base away. This sample was included in a study of CD8 T cells in Susac syndrome (dated by TCRdb to between 2018 and 2021). The study in broad terms: The study used repertoire sequencing to test whether antigen drove CD8+ T cell activation and differentiation in Susac syndrome.

The investigation overall reported the following: The number of individuals in the TCR sequencing and HLA analysis was acknowledged as relatively small.

CDR1 and CDR2, per the germline V gene (reference sequence), are LGHDT and YNNKEL. V ends up 0 bases short and J 6 bases short, with an unmatched junction base count of 11. Reading from cysteine to phenylalanine, the CDR3 counts 17 amino acids. The retained sequence is limited to the CDR3, 51 bases, with the frame set at the first base. RNA was extracted using the RNeasy kit, and roughly 0.5 to 1 microgram was reverse transcribed with random hexamers. The immunoSEQ multiplex PCR assay, covering 54 Vbeta and 13 Jbeta segments, was used to amplify TCR beta CDR3 regions. To correct PCR amplification bias, a synthetic template baseline was used for both primer optimization and computational correction. The paper's processing steps were these. Reads were annotated to V, D and J genes per IMGT and analyzed with immunoSEQ Analyzer, keeping only productive sequences. Clonality was calculated as one minus the Shannon entropy normalized by log2 of the number of productive unique sequences. For each patient and control, public and private clones were evaluated within the 100 most prevalent clones. A clone was defined as Susac-specific if it was absent from the healthy and MS cohorts, from roughly 990 published viral clones and from other ImmuneACCESS disease sequences. TCRdb passed the public sequencing reads through fastp at Q25 and MiXCR, retaining productive beta sequences. Each entry merges the rows of one CDR3 protein and shows their most common DNA and genes. The V and J calls and clone size are TCRdb's, not the authors'. This sample lists 200,000 to 250,000 distinct CDR3 sequences; 95% were detected once. The ten largest clones capture around 0.099% of the sample.

Peripheral blood CD8+ and CD4+ T cells from healthy donors, Susac syndrome patients and multiple sclerosis patients were profiled using high-throughput TCR beta sequencing. Treatment-naive patients with stable or active relapsing-remitting disease fulfilling revised McDonald criteria were used as multiple sclerosis controls. Bulk CD8+ and CD4+ T cells were purified by magnetic negative isolation, while CD8+ TEMRA cells were enriched using FACS. Blood was drawn into EDTA tubes, processed within 24 hours, and PBMCs were isolated by density gradient centrifugation. PBMCs intended for TCR sequencing were cryopreserved in liquid nitrogen and thawed later in a water bath at 37 degrees C. A purity of at least 90% was achieved for sorted or isolated CD4+, CD8+ and CD8+ TEMRA cells.

Sequences were obtained from CD4+ T cells from PBMCs. This clonotype originated in a human donor with multiple sclerosis. The sequence is built from TRBV3-1 and TRBJ2-1, and TRBD2 aligns with 7 junction nucleotides. This receptor carries the CDR3 CASSQELRTRGGNEQFF. The bases are TGTGCCAGCAGCCAAGAACTTCGGACTAGAGGCGGCAATGAGCAGTTCTTC.